This T cell receptor (beta chain) is drawn from a study of cytomegalovirus exposure and HLA in healthy donors. With 60 Vbeta and 13 Jbeta primers, the PCR was carried out. The table came from immunoSEQ multiplex PCR; TCRdb's copy has only in-frame clones and leaves some out. Of some 190,000 clones in the sample, approximately 84% were seen once. Looked up from germline, CDR1 is GTSNPN and CDR2 is SVGIG (reference sequence). Trimming stripped 2 bases from V and 0 bases from J, with 17 bases between. There are 17 residues in the CDR3. The chain combines TRBV30 with TRBJ1-5, with D possibly matching TRBD1 (6 bases). Specimen: PBMCs. The TCR sequence derives from a female donor in good health and CMV-seronegative. The CDR3: CAWSLGQSSYSNQPQHF. The CDR3 bases are TGTGCCTGGAGTCTCGGACAGTCTAGTTATAGCAATCAGCCCCAGCATTTT.